A single sample is the source of the 29 T cell receptor beta chains below, sequenced in a study of blood T cell repertoires in COVID-19. Libraries were prepared by immunoSEQ multiplex PCR; TCRdb keeps only in-frame clonotypes and omits some of them. The sample comprises 160,000 or so clones, around 89% of which are singletons, and roughly 15% rests with the top ten. Sample: peripheral blood. These receptor sequences come from a woman in her thirties or forties with acute or convalescent COVID-19.

The chain joins TRBV30 to TRBJ2-7; D is possibly TRBD2 (6 bases). This CDR3 contains 13 residues. V was shortened by 3 bases and J by 0 bases, with 9 bases between the two germline ends. Per germline, CDR1 GTSNPN and CDR2 SVGIG (reference sequence). CDR3 residues: CAWRGGGSYEQYF. The CDR3 nucleotides read TGTGCCTGGAGGGGGGGAGGCTCCTACGAGCAGTACTTC.

This clone has a count of ten or more. This rearrangement joins TRBV19 to TRBJ1-4, with no clear D. This CDR3 is 12 amino acids long. V lost 5 bases, J lost 8 bases, and 9 bases lay in between. Germline V gene data show CDR1 as LNHDA and CDR2 as SQIVND (reference sequence). This CDR3 is CASSPREEKLFF. In DNA, the CDR3 is TGTGCCAGTAGTCCGAGAGAAGAAAAACTGTTTTTT.

The V gene is TRBV7-2, the J gene TRBJ2-1, with D uncertain. Per germline, CDR1 SGHTA and CDR2 FQGNSA. This CDR3 comprises 13 residues. V was shortened by 2 bases and J by 7 bases, with 9 bases between the two germline ends. For the CDR3, the DNA is TGTGCCAGCAGCTTAATGTGGCGGAATGAGCAGTTCTTC. Its translation is CASSLMWRNEQFF. The full variable domain, its missing parts supplied by reference TRBV7-2 and TRBJ2-1, is GAGVSQSPSNKVTEKGKDVELRCDPISGHTALYWYRQSLGQGLEFLIYFQGNSAPDKSGLPSDRFSAERTGGSVSTLTIQRTQQEDSAVYLCASSLMWRNEQFFGPGTRLTVL.

The gene calls are TRBV5-5 and TRBJ2-2, with a weak D call TRBD2 (5 bases). Trimming pared 2 bases from V and 3 bases from J, leaving 14 bases between. Germline V gene lookup returns CDR1 SGHKS and CDR2 YYEKEE (reference sequence). CDR3 length: 16 amino acids. This chain's CDR3 is CASSLRALADTGELFF. CDR3 nucleotides: TGTGCCAGCAGCTTACGGGCTCTAGCTGACACCGGGGAGCTGTTTTTT.

This chain links TRBV5-6 with TRBJ2-7; D not resolved. The V end lost 1 base, the J end lost 0 bases, and 14 bases lay between the germline ends. The CDR3 runs to 16 residues. Per germline, CDR1 SGHDT and CDR2 YYEEEE. CDR3 DNA: TGTGCCAGCAGCTTGCTCCTAGTCCAAAGCTCCTACGAGCAGTACTTC. This codes for CASSLLLVQSSYEQYF.

The chain has TRBV20-1 and TRBJ2-5, with a possible D match to TRBD1 (5 bases). Germline V gene sequence: CDR1 DFQATT, CDR2 SNEGSKA (reference sequence). The CDR3 covers 12 residues. V lost 3 bases, J lost 9 bases, and 14 bases lay in between. The CDR3 DNA reads TGCAGTGCTAGTGGGGCTCCACAAGCCCAGTACTTC. Amino acids: CSASGAPQAQYF.

This chain connects TRBV12-3 or TRBV12-4 to TRBJ2-7; a weak D match, TRBD1 (5 bases). The CDR3 is 12 residues long. V lost 5 bases, J lost 3 bases, and 8 bases lay in between. The CDR3 reads CASSRDSYEQYF. DNA of the CDR3: TGTGCCAGCAGTCGAGACAGCTACGAGCAGTACTTC.

This chain connects TRBV14 to TRBJ2-5, with TRBD2 as a possible D gene (6 bases). The CDR3 is 15 residues long. Germline values: CDR1 SGHDN, CDR2 FVKESK. V shed 4 bases and J shed 4 bases, with 16 bases lying between them. The CDR3 region has the DNA TGTGCCAGCAGCCCAGGAGGGACGGTCCGAGAGACCCAGTACTTC. This encodes CASSPGGTVRETQYF. The whole variable domain, remainder taken from reference TRBV14 and TRBJ2-5, is EAGVTQFPSHSVIEKGQTVTLRCDPISGHDNLYWYRRVMGKEIKFLLHFVKESKQDESGMPNNRFLAERTGGTYSTLKVQPAELEDSGVYFCASSPGGTVRETQYFGPGTRLLVL.

This clone appeared a single time. The chain is built from TRBV29-1 and TRBJ2-2; 9 bases are shared with TRBD2. V lost 8 bases to trimming and J lost 3 bases; unmatched junction nucleotides: 13. Germline lookup yields CDR1 SQVTM and CDR2 ANQGSEA. This CDR3 is built from 16 residues. The CDR3 region has the DNA TGCAGCAGCCGAGATAGCGGGGGAGGGGACACCGGGGAGCTGTTTTTT. This encodes CSSRDSGGGDTGELFF.

V usage is TRBV7-9 and J usage is TRBJ1-5; the D is unclear. The CDR3 length is 13 residues. V lost 3 bases to trimming and J lost 3 bases, with 6 bases between them. Germline values: CDR1 SEHNR, CDR2 FQNEAQ (reference sequence). The CDR3 loop reads CASSFAYNQPQHF. In DNA, the CDR3 is TGTGCCAGCAGCTTTGCGTACAATCAGCCCCAGCATTTT.

This sequence joins TRBV18 and TRBJ1-1, with D uncertain. Trimming took off 3 bases at V and 1 base at J, with 9 bases between the two ends. CDR3 length: 14 amino acids. Looked up from germline, CDR1 is KGHSH and CDR2 is LQKENI. CDR3 in amino acids: CASSPSYRNTEAFF. CDR3 coding DNA: TGTGCCAGCTCACCCAGCTACAGGAACACTGAAGCTTTCTTT.

The rearrangement joins TRBV7-3 to TRBJ2-1; 10 bases match TRBD2. Germline V gene data show CDR1 as SGHTA and CDR2 as FQGTGA. V lost 5 bases, J lost 8 bases, and 15 bases stayed unmatched. CDR3 size: 17 residues. In DNA form, the CDR3 reads TGTGCCAGCAGCCCGATCGGAGCGGGAGGGCCTAATGATGAGCAGTTCTTC. It codes for CASSPIGAGGPNDEQFF.

The rearrangement uses TRBV7-9 and TRBJ1-4; D is uncertain. Germline V gives CDR1 SEHNR, CDR2 FQNEAQ (reference sequence). The V end lost 5 bases, the J end lost 13 bases, and 14 bases lay between the germline ends. This CDR3 is built from 12 residues. CDR3 sequence reads: CASSPNVPRLFF. The CDR3 DNA reads as TGTGCCAGCAGCCCAAACGTCCCTAGACTGTTTTTT. Using reference TRBV7-9 and TRBJ1-4 for the parts outside the CDR3, the full variable domain is DTGVSQNPRHKITKRGQNVTFRCDPISEHNRLYWYRQTLGQGPEFLTYFQNEAQLEKSRLLSDRFSAERPKGSFSTLEIQRTEQGDSAMYLCASSPNVPRLFFGSGTQLSVL.

The chain couples TRBV28 to TRBJ2-7; 9 bases agree with TRBD1. The germline gives CDR1 MDHEN, CDR2 SYDVKM. The CDR3 totals 14 residues. J was trimmed by 2 bases and V by 2 bases; bases with no gene match: 1. CDR3 region: CASSLGTGPYEQYF. CDR3 sequence (DNA): TGTGCCAGCAGTTTAGGGACAGGGCCCTACGAGCAGTACTTC.

This chain connects TRBV4-2 to TRBJ1-4, with D perhaps TRBD1 (6 bases). The germline V gene encodes CDR1 LGHNA and CDR2 YNFKEQ. The CDR3 has 18 amino acids. V was clipped by 0 bases and J by 0 bases, with 14 bases between them. In nucleotides, the CDR3 is TGTGCCAGCAGCCAAGACCACAGGGATAGGGCAACTAATGAAAAACTGTTTTTT. Protein sequence: CASSQDHRDRATNEKLFF.

The CDR3 bases are TGTGCCAGCAGCCCGGGACTAGCGGGCTACAATGAGCAGTTCTTC. It translates to CASSPGLAGYNEQFF. The gene calls are TRBV5-5 and TRBJ2-1; TRBD2 matches at 12 bases. The CDR3 covers 15 residues. Germline V gene lookup returns CDR1 SGHKS and CDR2 YYEKEE (reference sequence). J lost 3 bases, V lost 4 bases, and 2 bases had no gene match.

This clone was seen a handful of times. V and J are TRBV5-1 and TRBJ1-6; D may be TRBD1 (5 bases). The V gene lost 4 bases and the J gene lost 4 bases, with 21 bases spanning the gap. Germline values: CDR1 SGHRS, CDR2 YFSETQ. The CDR3 totals 18 residues. The CDR3 spells CASSRNRAAAGYNSPLHF. DNA for the CDR3: TGCGCCAGCAGCCGGAACCGGGCCGCGGCAGGGTATAATTCACCCCTCCACTTT.

This chain links TRBV3-1 (or the pseudogene TRBV3-2) with TRBJ2-7; TRBD1 matches at 9 bases. The CDR3 is 14 residues long. J was trimmed by 5 bases and V by 1 base; bases with no gene match: 3. Germline CDR1 LGHDT, CDR2 YNNKEL (reference sequence). As DNA, the CDR3 is TGTGCCAGCAGCCAAGGGACAGGGGATAACGAGCAGTACTTC. It codes for CASSQGTGDNEQYF.

This chain connects TRBV6-2 or TRBV6-3 to TRBJ1-5; D may be TRBD1 (6 bases). The CDR3 is 16 amino acids. V was clipped by 4 bases and J by 0 bases, with 13 bases between them. Germline V gene sequence: CDR1 MNHEY, CDR2 SVGEGT. CDR3 in amino acids: CASSFRTVYSNQPQHF. In DNA form, the CDR3 reads TGTGCCAGCAGTTTTCGGACAGTCTATAGCAATCAGCCCCAGCATTTT.

The V and J genes are TRBV7-8 and TRBJ2-5; 8 bases match TRBD2. The V and J ends lost 6 bases and 2 bases, in that order; junction bases with no gene match: 8. The CDR3 length is 15 residues. Germline CDR1 reads SGHVS; CDR2 reads FQNEAQ. This CDR3 is CASRPRGARQETQYF. CDR3 coding DNA: TGTGCCAGCAGACCGCGGGGGGCCCGGCAAGAGACCCAGTACTTC.

V is TRBV5-1 and J is TRBJ2-3, with TRBD2 matching over 10 bases. CDR1 SGHRS and CDR2 YFSETQ come from the germline V gene. CDR3 length: 16 residues. Trimming removed 4 bases from V and 4 bases from J; junction bases left unmatched: 9. The CDR3 bases are TGCGCCAGCAGCAGACTAAGCGGGAGGGGTTCAGATACGCAGTATTTT. Translation: CASSRLSGRGSDTQYF.

The chain couples TRBV3-1 (or the pseudogene TRBV3-2) to TRBJ2-7, with TRBD2 as a possible D gene (7 bases). Germline loops: CDR1 LGHDT, CDR2 YNNKEL (reference sequence). The V gene lost 5 bases and the J gene lost 6 bases, with 11 bases spanning the gap. CDR3 length: 12 amino acids. The CDR3 protein is CASSGRGPEQYF. CDR3 nucleotide sequence: TGTGCCAGCAGCGGGCGGGGGCCCGAGCAGTACTTC.

The gene calls are TRBV7-2 and TRBJ1-3; D gene unclear. V was shortened by 1 base and J by 0 bases, with 7 bases between the two germline ends. CDR3 length: 15 residues. The V gene's germline CDR1 is SGHTA and CDR2 FQGNSA. The CDR3 is CASSLGGPSGNTIYF. CDR3 in DNA: TGTGCCAGCAGCTTAGGAGGGCCCTCTGGAAACACCATATATTTT. The full variable domain, with the rest looked up from reference TRBV7-2 and TRBJ1-3, is GAGVSQSPSNKVTEKGKDVELRCDPISGHTALYWYRQSLGQGLEFLIYFQGNSAPDKSGLPSDRFSAERTGGSVSTLTIQRTQQEDSAVYLCASSLGGPSGNTIYFGEGSWLTVV.

The gene calls are TRBV2 and TRBJ1-1; 9 bases agree with TRBD1. The CDR3 length is 13 residues. V was pared by 6 bases and J by 1 base, with 0 bases of the junction left unmatched. Germline assignment: CDR1 SNHLY and CDR2 FYNNEI. The CDR3 sequence is CASRGQGNTEAFF. The CDR3 DNA follows: TGTGCCAGCAGGGGACAGGGGAACACTGAAGCTTTCTTT.

The chain recombines TRBV7-6 with TRBJ2-1; 9 bases line up with TRBD2. J gave up 5 bases and V 1 base, and 3 bases lay outside the gene matches. There are 15 residues in the CDR3. Looked up from germline, CDR1 is SGHVS and CDR2 is FNYEAQ. The chain's CDR3 is CASSLGLAENNEQFF. The CDR3 DNA sequence: TGTGCCAGCAGCTTAGGACTAGCGGAGAACAATGAGCAGTTCTTC.

The V gene is TRBV13, the J gene TRBJ1-4, with D possibly being TRBD1 (5 bases). This CDR3 comprises 14 residues. Trimming left V 6 bases short and J 8 bases short, with 16 bases between. Germline CDR1 reads PRHDT; CDR2 reads FYEKMQ (reference sequence). The CDR3 nucleotides are TGTGCCAGCAGAAATCAGGGCGGGAGGGAAAAACTGTTTTTT. This codes for CASRNQGGREKLFF.

The chain carries TRBV5-1 and TRBJ2-1; D remains unclear. V was cut by 0 bases and J by 5 bases, with 9 bases left in between. The germline gives CDR1 SGHRS, CDR2 YFSETQ. The CDR3 extends over 14 amino acids. The CDR3: CASSLVPEDNEQFF. Written as DNA, the CDR3 is TGCGCCAGCAGCTTGGTTCCAGAAGACAATGAGCAGTTCTTC.

This chain connects TRBV9 to TRBJ2-2; 14 bases match TRBD2. The germline V gene encodes CDR1 SGDLS and CDR2 YYNGEE. V trimming: 4 bases; J trimming: 3 bases; junction bases outside the gene matches: 8. The length of the CDR3 is 18 residues. The CDR3 DNA sequence: TGTGCCAGCAGCCTAATGACTAGCGGGGGGGCCGACACCGGGGAGCTGTTTTTT. Its protein is CASSLMTSGGADTGELFF.

This rearrangement joins TRBV15 to TRBJ2-4; D gene ambiguous. The germline V gene encodes CDR1 LNHNV and CDR2 YYDKDF (reference sequence). Trimming left V 4 bases short and J 3 bases short, with 7 bases between. The CDR3 totals 13 residues. For the CDR3, the DNA is TGTGCCACCAGCATTCTCGGCAAAAACATTCAGTACTTC. As protein: CATSILGKNIQYF.